The clone carrying this T cell receptor beta chain appeared many times. What it recognizes is unknown. The V and J ends lost 2 bases and 0 bases respectively, with 10 bases between them. CDR3 size: 16 residues. CDR1 KGHSH and CDR2 LQKENI come from the germline V gene. Clinical symptoms, serum thyroxine and TRAb, thyroid ultrasound and orbital computed tomography were used for the diagnoses. TCR beta CDR3 regions were amplified from RNA. Researchers ran a first-round RT-PCR on the TCR CDR3 using the HTBI primer set. Via MiXCR, TCRdb re-called the multiplex PCR reads, giving one row per CDR3 protein. Of about 640,000 distinct CDR3 sequences listed, around 15% were seen once; the top ten hold under 15%. The sample originates from a study of T cells in Graves' hyperthyroidism and ophthalmopathy. Points from the study as a whole: A model of 13 V-J features distinguished ophthalmopathy from stable hyperthyroidism. Most thyroid clonotypes expanded above 0.001 appeared in blood too.

This rearrangement joins TRBV18 to TRBJ2-2; the D gene is possibly TRBD2 (6 bases). The receptor was isolated from a woman in her forties or fifties with Graves' ophthalmopathy. Source material: blood. CDR3 amino acids: CASSPTVAANTGELFF. The CDR3 DNA reads TGTGCCAGCTCACCAACAGTAGCGGCGAACACCGGGGAGCTGTTTTTT.